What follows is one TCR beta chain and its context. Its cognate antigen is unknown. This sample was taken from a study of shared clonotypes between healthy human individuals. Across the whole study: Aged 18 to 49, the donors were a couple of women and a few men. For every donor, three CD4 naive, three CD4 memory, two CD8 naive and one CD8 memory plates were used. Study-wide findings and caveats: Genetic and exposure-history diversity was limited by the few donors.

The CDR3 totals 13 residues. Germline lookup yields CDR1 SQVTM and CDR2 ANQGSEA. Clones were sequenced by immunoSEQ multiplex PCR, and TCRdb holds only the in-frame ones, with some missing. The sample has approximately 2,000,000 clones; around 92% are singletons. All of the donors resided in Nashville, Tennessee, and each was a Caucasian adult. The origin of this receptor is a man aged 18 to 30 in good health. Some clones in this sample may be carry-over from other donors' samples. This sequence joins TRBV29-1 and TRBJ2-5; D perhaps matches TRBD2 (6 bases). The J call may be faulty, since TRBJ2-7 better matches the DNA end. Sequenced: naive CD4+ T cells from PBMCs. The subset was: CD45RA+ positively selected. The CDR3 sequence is CSVCYGGSYEQYF. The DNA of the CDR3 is TGCAGCGTTTGTTACGGGGGCTCCTACGAGCAGTACTTC.